The clone carrying this TCR beta chain was seen only a few times. What it binds is not known. The data derive from a study of T cell repertoires in cytomegalovirus infection. Overall study context: CMV infection together with matching HLA type was indicated by public TCR beta signatures.

Findings of the study overall: Using cumulative public TCR beta family frequency, the authors identified those who carried CMV together with the relevant HLA.

TCRdb called the reads again in MiXCR, with one record for every CDR3 protein. Among 160,000 or so distinct CDR3 sequences listed, roughly 18% were seen once. What was sequenced was CD8+ T cells from PBMCs. The TCR originated in a human donor in good health (CMV status not recorded). Some clones in this sample may be carry-over from other donors' samples.

The CDR3 region has the DNA TGTGCCAGCAGCCCGGGACTAGCGGGTCATTACACCGGGGAGCTGTTTTTT. Protein product: CASSPGLAGHYTGELFF. The gene calls are TRBV7-2 and TRBJ2-2, with TRBD2 matching 12 bases. Unmatched junction bases numbered 7, after V lost 5 bases and J lost 3 bases. The CDR3 sequence is 17 residues long. The germline CDR1 and CDR2 sequences are SGHTA and FQGNSA.